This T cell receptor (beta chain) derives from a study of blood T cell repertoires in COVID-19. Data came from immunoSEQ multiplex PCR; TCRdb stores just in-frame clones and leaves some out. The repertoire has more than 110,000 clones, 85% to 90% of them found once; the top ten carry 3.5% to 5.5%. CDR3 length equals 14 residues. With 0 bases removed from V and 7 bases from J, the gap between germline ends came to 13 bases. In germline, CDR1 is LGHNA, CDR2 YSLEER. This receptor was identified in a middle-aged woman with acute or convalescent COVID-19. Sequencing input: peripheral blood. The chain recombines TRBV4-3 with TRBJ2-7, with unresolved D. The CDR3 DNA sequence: TGCGCCAGCAGCCAAGACCACCTAGAGAGGGAGCAGTACTTC. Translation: CASSQDHLEREQYF.